This T cell receptor (beta chain) was sequenced during a study of CD8 T cells in Susac syndrome. The T cells that were sequenced for TCR beta were CD8+ and CD4+ cells from blood. Negative isolation yielded the CD8+ and CD4+ T cells, while FACS enriched the TEMRA cells. Trimming removed 0 bases at V and 6 bases at J, with 9 bases between. This CDR3 region has 14 residues. Germline CDR1 and CDR2: SGDLS and YYNGEE. Random-hexamer reverse transcription was applied to about 0.5 to 1 ug RNA. TCRdb independently ran MiXCR on the immunoSEQ multiplex PCR reads; one entry per CDR3 protein. The table records hundreds of thousands of distinct CDR3 sequences, 92% of them present only once.

The chain employs TRBV9 and TRBJ2-2; D is uncertain. This clonotype was sampled from a human donor with multiple sclerosis. The material sequenced was CD8+ T cells from PBMCs. The CDR3 nucleotides read TGTGCCAGCAGCGTAGATGCTTCACCCGGGGAGCTGTTTTTT. Protein sequence: CASSVDASPGELFF.